Listed below are T cell receptor beta chains from one sample, sequenced in a study of shared clonotypes between healthy human individuals. Measured with immunoSEQ multiplex PCR; TCRdb has only the in-frame clones, and not every one. The table has hundreds of thousands of clones, about 91% seen once. The sample was naive CD8+ T cells sorted from blood. All receptors derive from a man under 40 in good health. Each CDR3 is given with its conserved first and last residue. The D gene is left open where the match is weak. A row's size may be missing; if present it is once, few, many or a size class.

cdr3_length j_call d_call v_call clone_size cdr3_nt cdr3_aa
14 TRBJ1-5 NA TRBV15 NA TGTGCCACCAGCACCCCGCCGGGAGGTCAGCCCCAGCATTTT CATSTPPGGQPQHF
15 TRBJ2-2 TRBD2 TRBV27 once TGTGCCAGCAGCACCGGGACTAGTCGCATCGGGGAGCTGTTTTTT CASSTGTSRIGELFF
13 TRBJ1-1 NA TRBV29-1 NA TGCAGCGTCGAAGACAGGAAGAACACTGAAGCTTTCTTT CSVEDRKNTEAFF
16 TRBJ2-1 TRBD1 TRBV10-3 NA TGTGCCACCCGGGACAGGAATCAACGCTCCTACAATGAGCAGTTCTTC CATRDRNQRSYNEQFF
15 TRBJ1-1 NA TRBV9 NA TGTGCCAGCAGCGCGGATGGGGACAAAAACACTGAAGCTTTCTTT CASSADGDKNTEAFF
17 TRBJ2-4 NA TRBV6-1 once TGTGCCAGCAGTGAACAGCAGCTTTTACTAGCCAAAAACATTCAGTACTTC CASSEQQLLLAKNIQYF
15 TRBJ2-7 NA TRBV6-1 NA TGTGCCAGCAGTGATTTCAGGGGATCAGGCTACGAGCAGTACTTC CASSDFRGSGYEQYF
11 TRBJ2-1 NA TRBV5-1 NA TGCGCCAGCAGTGGTTTCGATGAGCAGTTCTTC CASSGFDEQFF
13 TRBJ2-1 NA TRBV7-9 NA TGTGCCAGCAGTCCTATGGGACGGGCTGAGCAGTTCTTC CASSPMGRAEQFF
14 TRBJ2-3 NA TRBV4-1 NA TGCGCCAGCAGCCAAGTGTCTCACACAGATACGCAGTATTTT CASSQVSHTDTQYF
18 TRBJ2-1 TRBD2 TRBV9 NA TGTGCCAGCAGCGTATTTGTTGGCGGACTAGCGGCGAACAATGAGCAGTTCTTC CASSVFVGGLAANNEQFF
17 TRBJ2-7 TRBD2 TRBV5-4 NA TGTGCCAGCAGCCCCGGGGGTAGCGGGCTAAGCTCCTACGAGCAGTACTTC CASSPGGSGLSSYEQYF
16 TRBJ2-5 TRBD2 TRBV6-5 NA TGTGCCAGCAGTTATACGTCGGGACTAGCGATGGAGACCCAGTACTTC CASSYTSGLAMETQYF
16 TRBJ2-2 TRBD2 TRBV7-2 NA TGTGCCAGCAGGCTTAGCGGGAGCGGTTTGGCCGGGGAGCTGTTTTTT CASRLSGSGLAGELFF
15 TRBJ2-5 TRBD2 TRBV6-6 once TGTGCCAGCAGCCCTGCCGGGGAGGGAGGGGAGACCCAGTACTTC CASSPAGEGGETQYF
12 TRBJ2-1 NA TRBV5-1 NA TGCGCCAGCAGCTTGGCGGACAATGAGCAGTTCTTC CASSLADNEQFF
14 TRBJ1-1 NA TRBV27 NA TGTGCCAGCAGTTTATCGTACGGTAACACTGAAGCTTTCTTT CASSLSYGNTEAFF
12 TRBJ2-1 NA TRBV5-6 once TGTGCCAGCAGCCGGAGGGCCCCCACAGTCTTCTTC CASSRRAPTVFF
16 TRBJ2-3 NA TRBV11-2 NA TGTGCCAGCAGCTGGCTTACCCAGGGGGGTACAGATACGCAGTATTTT CASSWLTQGGTDTQYF
15 TRBJ2-3 NA TRBV9 NA TGTGCCAGCAGCCCCGCCAGGCTCGCGACAGATACGCAGTATTTT CASSPARLATDTQYF
15 TRBJ2-2 NA TRBV9 NA TGTGCCAGCAGCGAAACCAAGAGGAACACCGGGGAGCTGTTTTTT CASSETKRNTGELFF
13 TRBJ2-3 TRBD1 TRBV6-4 NA TGTGCCAGCAGTGACTCGGACAGGAATACGCAGTATTTT CASSDSDRNTQYF
14 TRBJ2-2 TRBD1 TRBV2 NA TGTGCCAGCAGTAGACAGGGGGCGACCGGGGAGCTGTTTTTT CASSRQGATGELFF
16 TRBJ2-3 TRBD2 TRBV7-2 NA TGTGCCAGCAGCTTAGTGGTAGCGGGATCGACAGATACGCAGTATTTT CASSLVVAGSTDTQYF
18 TRBJ2-3 NA TRBV14 few TGTGCCAGCAGCTCAACACTTTGGGCATACTCGTACACAGATACGCAGTATTTT CASSSTLWAYSYTDTQYF
16 TRBJ2-5 TRBD2 TRBV30 once TGTGCCTGGAGTGTAGCGGGAGGTTTGTCCGGAGAGACCCAGTACTTC CAWSVAGGLSGETQYF
16 TRBJ1-2 NA TRBV21-1 NA TGTGCCAGCAGCAAACCCCGGGACAGGGCATTGGGTGGCTACACCTTC CASSKPRDRALGGYTF
15 TRBJ2-1 NA TRBV15 NA TGTGCCACCAGTCCCGACGGGAGCTCCTACAATGAGCAGTTCTTC CATSPDGSSYNEQFF
14 TRBJ2-7 NA TRBV27 once TGTGCCAGCAGGCCCCGGGACTTACTATACGAGCAGTACTTC CASRPRDLLYEQYF
13 TRBJ1-1 NA TRBV7-2 NA TGTGCCAGCAGCCCGGACACATACACTGAAGCTTTCTTT CASSPDTYTEAFF
15 TRBJ2-7 TRBD1 TRBV19 NA TGTGCCAGTACCCCGGGGGGGACAGGGGGCTACGAGCAGTACTTC CASTPGGTGGYEQYF
13 TRBJ2-1 NA TRBV2 NA TGTGCCAGCAGTGAAGGAGGGAAGAATGAGCAGTTCTTC CASSEGGKNEQFF
13 TRBJ1-4 NA TRBV28 NA TGTGGTACGAGGGGCGCAACTAATGAAAAACTGTTTTTT CGTRGATNEKLFF
13 TRBJ2-5 TRBD1 TRBV6-1 once TGTGCCACCGAGAATCAGGGGGCGGAGGCCCAGTACTTC CATENQGAEAQYF
14 TRBJ2-2 NA TRBV28 NA TGTGCCGGCGGGGCAAGGGGTTTCACCGGGGAGCTGTTTTTT CAGGARGFTGELFF
20 TRBJ2-1 TRBD1 TRBV14 once TGTGCCAGCAGCCCAGGGGGCAAACCAACCCTAGCGAGAAGCTACAATGAGCAGTTCTTC CASSPGGKPTLARSYNEQFF
16 TRBJ2-5 TRBD2 TRBV4-1 once TGCGCCAGCAGCCACCGCCTGGCGGGGGAGGGGGAGACCCAGTACTTC CASSHRLAGEGETQYF
14 TRBJ1-1 NA TRBV15 NA TGTGCCACCAGCAGACGGGGAGGGAACACTGAAGCTTTCTTT CATSRRGGNTEAFF
15 TRBJ2-7 NA TRBV28 NA TGTGCCAGCAGTCCCCGGGACGGGGAGGTCGACGAGCAGTACTTC CASSPRDGEVDEQYF
12 TRBJ1-4 TRBD1 TRBV5-5 NA TGTGCCAGCAGCTTGGTCGGACAGGGACGGTTTTTT CASSLVGQGRFF
14 TRBJ2-2 NA TRBV7-8 NA TGTGCCAGCAGCTTAGATTGGGCTGCCGGGGAGCTGTTTTTT CASSLDWAAGELFF
16 TRBJ2-3 TRBD2 TRBV9 NA TGTGCCAGCAGCACCGGGACTAGCTCTAGCACAGATACGCAGTATTTT CASSTGTSSSTDTQYF
13 TRBJ2-1 NA TRBV27 NA TGTGCCAGCAGTTTATCCAGAGACAATGAGCAGTTCTTC CASSLSRDNEQFF
13 TRBJ2-2 NA TRBV10-3 NA TGTGCCGCGGAGGGCGATAACACCGGGGAGCTGTTTTTT CAAEGDNTGELFF
13 TRBJ2-7 TRBD1 TRBV19 NA TGTGCCAGTAGTGACAGGGGGCACCACGAGCAGTACTTC CASSDRGHHEQYF
16 TRBJ2-2 NA TRBV7-9 NA TGTGCCAGCAGCTTAGCGGCGGGGCGCGGCACCGGGGAGCTGTTTTTT CASSLAAGRGTGELFF
14 TRBJ2-7 NA TRBV9 NA TGTGCCAGCAGCGCCCCGGGGCGCCCCTACGAGCAGTACTTC CASSAPGRPYEQYF
11 TRBJ2-3 NA TRBV18 NA TGTGCCAGCTCACTGCCAGATACGCAGTATTTT CASSLPDTQYF
17 TRBJ2-1 NA TRBV7-9 once TGTGCCAGCAGCTGGCCCTTTTTGGAGAGCTACTACAATGAGCAGTTCTTC CASSWPFLESYYNEQFF
14 TRBJ2-1 TRBD1 TRBV10-1 once TGCGCCAGCAGTGCCCCCGGGACAGGGACTGAGCAGTTCTTC CASSAPGTGTEQFF
14 TRBJ2-2 TRBD1 TRBV2 NA TGTGCCAGCGTCGGGACAGCGAACACCGGGGAGCTGTTTTTT CASVGTANTGELFF
18 TRBJ2-1 TRBD2 TRBV15 NA TGTGCCACCAGCAGAGTCTTCTCGATGAGCCTAGCGGAGAATGAGCAGTTCTTC CATSRVFSMSLAENEQFF
14 TRBJ2-7 NA TRBV5-1 NA TGCGCCAGCAGCTTGGAGGGGCCCGGTGGCGAGCAGTACTTC CASSLEGPGGEQYF
15 TRBJ2-3 NA TRBV18 once TGTGCCAGCTCACCACCGTACAGGGTCGAAGATACGCAGTATTTT CASSPPYRVEDTQYF
14 TRBJ2-7 TRBD1 TRBV11-2 NA TGTGCCAGCGGGCCCGGGACAGGGCTTTACGAGCAGTACTTC CASGPGTGLYEQYF
13 TRBJ2-1 NA TRBV6-5 NA TGTGCCAGCAGTCTGGGGATCTACAATGAGCAGTTCTTC CASSLGIYNEQFF
13 TRBJ2-7 NA TRBV11-2 NA TGTGCCACCCGTCCCGAAACCTCCTACGAGCAGTACTTC CATRPETSYEQYF